This T cell receptor (beta chain) was observed in a study of Ad26.COV2.S vaccination and SARS-CoV-2 variants. Details on this clone: The antigen is not known.

Data came from immunoSEQ multiplex PCR; TCRdb stores just in-frame clones and leaves some out. The sample consists of roughly 320,000 clones, 87% of them appearing once. Treatment specified: approximately 18 received Ad26.COV2.S at low or high dose, single or two shots; a few received placebo; per-sample allocation not given. At day 63 after the first vaccine or placebo injection, samples were drawn. An Ad26 vector carrying the Wuhan-strain SARS-CoV-2 spike served as the vaccine. The V gene end was trimmed by 0 bases and the J gene end by 10 bases; junction bases not matched to a gene: 10. This CDR3 is 15 amino acids long. CDR1 and CDR2 (germline): MNHEY, SVGAGI. Study-wide findings and caveats: Overall T cell responses may have been underestimated by the analyses of TCR breadth and depth. Spike-specific TCR breadth ran higher among vaccine recipients than placebo recipients.

The sequencing here drew on peripheral blood, taken in a trial of Ad26.COV2.S vaccine versus placebo. This TCR derives from a person aged 18-65 years who received the Ad26.COV2.S COVID-19 vaccine or a placebo. V gene TRBV6-5 combines with J gene TRBJ1-1; the match to TRBD1 covers 8 bases. CDR3 protein: CASSYSFLRQGTAFF. Here the CDR3 DNA reads TGTGCCAGCAGTTACTCGTTCTTGCGACAGGGGACAGCTTTCTTT.